This TCR beta chain was documented in a study of blood T cell repertoires in COVID-19. The wider study: The samples span acute and convalescent COVID-19 from the United States, Italy and Spain.

The germline V gene has CDR1 LNHDA and CDR2 SQIVND (reference sequence). V was shortened by 1 base and J by 0 bases, with 9 bases between the two germline ends. This CDR3 is built from 15 residues. As originally analysed: For nucleated cells, counts were estimated from reference gene primer amplification. This table comes from immunoSEQ multiplex PCR, and its TCRdb copy is limited to in-frame clones, with some not included. V and J calls and clone size follow that table, whereas D and trimming were derived from the DNA. Here the sample spans roughly 100,000 clones, roughly 80% being singletons. This clone has a handful of counts. This CDR3 is also generated by other DNA sequences in the sample.

This clonotype was obtained from a woman aged 80 or older with acute or convalescent COVID-19. The rearrangement joins TRBV19 to TRBJ1-1; D is unclear. Source material: peripheral blood. The CDR3: CASSIGRRMNTEAFF. The CDR3 DNA reads as TGTGCCAGTAGTATAGGGAGGCGGATGAACACTGAAGCTTTCTTT.